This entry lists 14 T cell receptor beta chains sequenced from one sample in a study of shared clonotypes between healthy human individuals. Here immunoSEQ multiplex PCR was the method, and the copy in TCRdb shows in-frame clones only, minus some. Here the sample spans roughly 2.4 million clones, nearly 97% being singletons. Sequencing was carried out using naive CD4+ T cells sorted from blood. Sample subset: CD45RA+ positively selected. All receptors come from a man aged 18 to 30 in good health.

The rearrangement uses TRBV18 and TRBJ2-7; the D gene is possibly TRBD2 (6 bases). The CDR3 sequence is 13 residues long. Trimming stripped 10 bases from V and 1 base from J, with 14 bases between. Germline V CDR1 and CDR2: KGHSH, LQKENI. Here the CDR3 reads CATNAGTSYEQYF. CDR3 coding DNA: TGTGCCACAAACGCCGGGACTTCCTACGAGCAGTACTTC.

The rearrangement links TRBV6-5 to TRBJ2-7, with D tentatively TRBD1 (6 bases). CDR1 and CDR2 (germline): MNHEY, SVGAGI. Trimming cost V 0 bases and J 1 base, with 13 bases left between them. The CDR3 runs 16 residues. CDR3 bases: TGTGCCAGCAGTTACTCCACAGGGTCGAAGTCCTACGAGCAGTACTTC. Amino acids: CASSYSTGSKSYEQYF.

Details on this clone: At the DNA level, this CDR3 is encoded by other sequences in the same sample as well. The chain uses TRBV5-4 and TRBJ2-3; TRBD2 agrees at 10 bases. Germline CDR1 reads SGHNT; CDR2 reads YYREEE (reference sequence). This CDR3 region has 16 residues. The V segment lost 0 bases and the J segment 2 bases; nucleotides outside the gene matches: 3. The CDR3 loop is CASSLGAGGNTDTQYF. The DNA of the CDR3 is TGTGCCAGCAGCTTGGGAGCGGGGGGGAACACAGATACGCAGTATTTT.

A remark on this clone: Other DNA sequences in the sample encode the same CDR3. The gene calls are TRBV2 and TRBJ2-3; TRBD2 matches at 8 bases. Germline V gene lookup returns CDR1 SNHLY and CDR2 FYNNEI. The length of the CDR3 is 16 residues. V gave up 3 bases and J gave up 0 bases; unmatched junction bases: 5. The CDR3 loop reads CASSDGTSGSTDTQYF. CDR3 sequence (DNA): TGTGCCAGCAGTGACGGAACTAGCGGAAGCACAGATACGCAGTATTTT.

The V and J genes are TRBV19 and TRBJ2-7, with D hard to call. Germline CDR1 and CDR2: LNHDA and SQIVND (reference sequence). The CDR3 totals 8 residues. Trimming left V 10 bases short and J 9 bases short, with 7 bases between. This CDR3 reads CATHGQYF. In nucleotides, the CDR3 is TGTGCCACTCACGGGCAGTACTTC.

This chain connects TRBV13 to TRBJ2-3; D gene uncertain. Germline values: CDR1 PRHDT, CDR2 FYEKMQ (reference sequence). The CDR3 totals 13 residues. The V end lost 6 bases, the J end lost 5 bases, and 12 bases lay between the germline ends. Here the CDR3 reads CASSPKFLDTQYF. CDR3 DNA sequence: TGTGCCAGCAGTCCCAAGTTCCTAGATACGCAGTATTTT.

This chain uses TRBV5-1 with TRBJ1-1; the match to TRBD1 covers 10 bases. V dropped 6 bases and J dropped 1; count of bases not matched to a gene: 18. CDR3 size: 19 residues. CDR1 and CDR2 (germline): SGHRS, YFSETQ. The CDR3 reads CASTSREGQGLARNTEAFF. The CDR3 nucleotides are TGCGCCAGCACCTCCCGGGAGGGACAGGGGTTGGCCAGGAACACTGAAGCTTTCTTT.

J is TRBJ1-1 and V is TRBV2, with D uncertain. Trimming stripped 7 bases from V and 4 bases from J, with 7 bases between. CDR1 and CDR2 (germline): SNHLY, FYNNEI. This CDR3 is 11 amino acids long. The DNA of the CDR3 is TGTGCCAGCAAAATAAGCACTGAAGCTTTCTTT. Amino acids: CASKISTEAFF.

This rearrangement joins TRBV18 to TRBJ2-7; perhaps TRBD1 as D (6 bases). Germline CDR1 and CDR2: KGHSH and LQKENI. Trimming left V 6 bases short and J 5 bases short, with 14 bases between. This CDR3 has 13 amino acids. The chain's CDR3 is CASSPRDTNEQYF. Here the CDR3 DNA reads TGTGCCAGCTCTCCCCGGGACACCAACGAGCAGTACTTC.

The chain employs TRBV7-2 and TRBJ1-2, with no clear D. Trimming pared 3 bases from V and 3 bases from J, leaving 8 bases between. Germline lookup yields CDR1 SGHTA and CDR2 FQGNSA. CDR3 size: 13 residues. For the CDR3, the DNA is TGTGCCAGCAGCTTGCTTTCGCACTATGGCTACACCTTC. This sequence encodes CASSLLSHYGYTF.

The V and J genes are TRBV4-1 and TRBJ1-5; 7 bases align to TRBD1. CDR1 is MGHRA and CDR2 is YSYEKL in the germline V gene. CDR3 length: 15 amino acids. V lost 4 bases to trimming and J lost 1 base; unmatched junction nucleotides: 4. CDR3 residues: CASSLSQGSNQPQHF. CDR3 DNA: TGCGCCAGCAGCCTCTCACAGGGGAGCAATCAGCCCCAGCATTTT.

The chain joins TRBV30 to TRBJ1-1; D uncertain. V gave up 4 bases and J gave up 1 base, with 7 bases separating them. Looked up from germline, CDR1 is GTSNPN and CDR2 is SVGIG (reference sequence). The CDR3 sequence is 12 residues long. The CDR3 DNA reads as TGTGCCTGGACCACGAAGAACACTGAAGCTTTCTTT. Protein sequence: CAWTTKNTEAFF.

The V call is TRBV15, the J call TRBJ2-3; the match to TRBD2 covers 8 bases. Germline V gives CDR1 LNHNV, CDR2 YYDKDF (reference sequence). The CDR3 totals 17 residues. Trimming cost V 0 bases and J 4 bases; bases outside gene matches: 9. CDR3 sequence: CATSRDPQRGFADTQYF. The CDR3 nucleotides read TGTGCCACCAGCAGAGACCCCCAGCGGGGGTTCGCAGATACGCAGTATTTT.

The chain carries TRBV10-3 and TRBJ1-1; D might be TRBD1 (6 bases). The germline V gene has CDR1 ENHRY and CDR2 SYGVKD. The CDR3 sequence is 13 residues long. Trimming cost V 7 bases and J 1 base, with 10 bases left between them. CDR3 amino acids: CAIKATGNTEAFF. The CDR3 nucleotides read TGTGCCATCAAGGCGACAGGGAACACTGAAGCTTTCTTT.